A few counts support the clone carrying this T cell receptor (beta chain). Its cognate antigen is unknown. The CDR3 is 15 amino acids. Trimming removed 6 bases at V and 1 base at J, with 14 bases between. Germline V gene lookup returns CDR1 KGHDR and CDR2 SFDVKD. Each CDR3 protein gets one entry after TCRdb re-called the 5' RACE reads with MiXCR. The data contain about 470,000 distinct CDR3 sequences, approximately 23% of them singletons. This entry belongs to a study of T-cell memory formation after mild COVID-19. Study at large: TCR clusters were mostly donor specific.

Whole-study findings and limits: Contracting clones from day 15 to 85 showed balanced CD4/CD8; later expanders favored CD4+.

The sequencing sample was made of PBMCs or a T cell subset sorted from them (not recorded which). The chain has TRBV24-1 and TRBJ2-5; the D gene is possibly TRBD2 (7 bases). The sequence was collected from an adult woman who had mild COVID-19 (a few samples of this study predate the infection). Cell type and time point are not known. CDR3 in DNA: TGTGCCACCAGTATCCCGGGGGGCCCCCAAGAGACCCAGTACTTC. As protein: CATSIPGGPQETQYF.